Listed below are T cell receptor beta chains from one sample, sequenced in a study of T cell changes during pregnancy in multiple sclerosis. The table came from immunoSEQ multiplex PCR; TCRdb's copy has only in-frame clones and leaves some out. This sample has 70,000 to 80,000 clones, with approximately 94% found just once. The sequencing used peripheral blood, collected in the third trimester of pregnancy. These receptors were collected from a female donor with multiple sclerosis, enrolled in a pregnancy study. Both conserved end residues are part of each CDR3. D genes are given only for firm matches. Expanded clones get a size class; other rows say once, few or many, or leave the size out.

D: -
J: TRBJ1-2
V: TRBV19
size: -
DNA: TGTGCCAGTAGTCCTTGGTTGGGCCACTATGGCTACACCTTC
CDR3: CASSPWLGHYGYTF

D: -
J: TRBJ1-2
V: TRBV19
size: once
DNA: TGTGCCAGTAGTATTAAGAGTATTTCTAACTATGGCTACACCTTC
CDR3: CASSIKSISNYGYTF

D: -
J: TRBJ2-3
V: TRBV4-2
size: -
DNA: TGTGCCAGCAGCCAAGTCGGAGACTCTTCCGATACGCAGTATTTT
CDR3: CASSQVGDSSDTQYF

D: TRBD2
J: TRBJ2-2
V: TRBV10-3
size: -
DNA: TGTGCCATCAGTGTAACTAGCGGCGCACCGGGGGGGGAGCTGTTTTTT
CDR3: CAISVTSGAPGGELFF

D: TRBD2
J: TRBJ2-7
V: TRBV30
size: -
DNA: TGTGCCTGGACCCTTAGCGGGGGGGCTCCCTACGAGCAGTACTTC
CDR3: CAWTLSGGAPYEQYF

D: -
J: TRBJ1-1
V: TRBV10-3
size: -
DNA: TGTGCCATCAGGCTGCCGGAGGGGCCGAACACTGAAGCTTTCTTT
CDR3: CAIRLPEGPNTEAFF

D: -
J: TRBJ2-3
V: TRBV6-5
size: -
DNA: TGTGCCAGCAGTTCGGTGGGCACAGATACGCAGTATTTT
CDR3: CASSSVGTDTQYF

D: -
J: TRBJ2-7
V: TRBV6-1
size: once
DNA: TGTGCCAGCAGTCGGGATGCCTACGAGCAGTACTTC
CDR3: CASSRDAYEQYF

D: -
J: TRBJ1-5
V: TRBV19
size: -
DNA: TGTGCCAGTAGTATCCAGATGGGGGGAGGGCAGCCCCAGCATTTT
CDR3: CASSIQMGGGQPQHF

D: -
J: TRBJ2-1
V: TRBV5-1
size: -
DNA: TGCGCCAGCAGGGGCCACAATGAGCAGTTCTTC
CDR3: CASRGHNEQFF

D: -
J: TRBJ1-1
V: TRBV7-3
size: -
DNA: TGTGCCAGCAGCTCCGGGGGGCAGAGCACTGAAGCTTTCTTT
CDR3: CASSSGGQSTEAFF

D: -
J: TRBJ2-7
V: TRBV27
size: -
DNA: TGTGCCAGCCGACGCTCCGGTGCGGGGGCCGGTTACTACGAGCAGTACTTC
CDR3: CASRRSGAGAGYYEQYF

D: TRBD1
J: TRBJ1-1
V: TRBV11-2
size: few
DNA: TGTGCCAGCAGCCCTTATGACAGGGGGGCTTTCTTT
CDR3: CASSPYDRGAFF

D: TRBD2
J: TRBJ2-2
V: TRBV29-1
size: once
DNA: TGCAGCGTTGTGGGGGTGCGGGGGAGTGACACCGGGGAGCTGTTTTTT
CDR3: CSVVGVRGSDTGELFF

D: -
J: TRBJ1-1
V: TRBV7-9
size: -
DNA: TGTGCCAGCAGCTTAGTGGACAGTCCTGAAGCTTTCTTT
CDR3: CASSLVDSPEAFF

D: -
J: TRBJ2-3
V: TRBV4-2
size: -
DNA: TGTGCCAGCAGCCAAGATCCCGGGGAGGCTACGCAGTATTTT
CDR3: CASSQDPGEATQYF

D: -
J: TRBJ1-3
V: TRBV9
size: -
DNA: TGTGCCAGCAGCGTAGGTGTAGGGGAAGCTTTAGGAAACACCATATATTTT
CDR3: CASSVGVGEALGNTIYF

D: -
J: TRBJ1-2
V: TRBV27
size: -
DNA: TGTGCCAGCAGCCAGATTGGACAGAACCCGCGGCATGGCTACACCTTC
CDR3: CASSQIGQNPRHGYTF

D: -
J: TRBJ2-7
V: TRBV5-1
size: -
DNA: TGCGCCAGCAGCTTGTTTGACAGGTATCAAGACGAGCAGTACTTC
CDR3: CASSLFDRYQDEQYF

D: TRBD1
J: TRBJ2-7
V: TRBV23-1
size: -
DNA: TGCGCCAGCAGTCCCCGACAGGGGGATTACGAGCAGTACTTC
CDR3: CASSPRQGDYEQYF

D: TRBD1
J: TRBJ1-1
V: TRBV7-6
size: -
DNA: TGTGCCAGCAGCTCAGGGGGTGGGAACACTGAAGCTTTCTTT
CDR3: CASSSGGGNTEAFF

D: -
J: TRBJ1-1
V: TRBV5-1
size: -
DNA: TGCGCCAGCAGCTTGTCCTCTGGACAGCGCGAAGCTTTCTTT
CDR3: CASSLSSGQREAFF

D: TRBD2
J: TRBJ2-1
V: TRBV7-3
size: -
DNA: TGTGCCAGCAGCCTCATAGCGGGGGGACAATACAATGAGCAGTTCTTC
CDR3: CASSLIAGGQYNEQFF

D: TRBD1
J: TRBJ2-1
V: TRBV9
size: -
DNA: TGTGCCAGCAGCGCTTTGGACAGGGGGCGCAATGAGCAGTTCTTC
CDR3: CASSALDRGRNEQFF

D: TRBD2
J: TRBJ2-3
V: TRBV7-9
size: -
DNA: TGTGCCAGCAGCCCGTCCCCGACTAGCGGGAGAGATACGCAGTATTTT
CDR3: CASSPSPTSGRDTQYF

D: -
J: TRBJ1-6
V: TRBV13
size: -
DNA: TGTGCCAGCAGCTTAGGCCAGGGAGGGCTGGGCTCCTATAATTCACCCCTCCACTTT
CDR3: CASSLGQGGLGSYNSPLHF

D: -
J: TRBJ2-5
V: TRBV6-1
size: -
DNA: TGTGCCAGCAGAGGAGCAGGGGCTTCTGGAGAGACCCAGTACTTC
CDR3: CASRGAGASGETQYF

D: TRBD1
J: TRBJ2-1
V: TRBV6-4
size: few
DNA: TGTGCCAGCAGTGACTCCGGACAGGGTAGCGATGAGCAGTTCTTC
CDR3: CASSDSGQGSDEQFF

D: TRBD1
J: TRBJ1-1
V: TRBV11-2
size: -
DNA: TGTGCCAGCAGCTTCTACAGGGGGCTAAATACTGAAGCTTTCTTT
CDR3: CASSFYRGLNTEAFF

D: TRBD1
J: TRBJ2-7
V: TRBV2
size: -
DNA: TGTGCCAACTCCAGGGGGCAGGGTTACGAGCAGTACTTC
CDR3: CANSRGQGYEQYF

D: -
J: TRBJ1-2
V: TRBV18
size: -
DNA: TGTGCCAGCTCACCAACAGAGACTAACTATGGCTACACCTTC
CDR3: CASSPTETNYGYTF

D: TRBD1
J: TRBJ2-7
V: TRBV6-1
size: -
DNA: TGTGCCAGCAGTGTTGAGACAGGGTTCAGCGAGCAGTACTTC
CDR3: CASSVETGFSEQYF

D: TRBD2
J: TRBJ2-7
V: TRBV11-2
size: -
DNA: TGTGCCAGCAGCTTAGACGGGGGAGGGTTCTACGAGCAGTACTTC
CDR3: CASSLDGGGFYEQYF

D: -
J: TRBJ1-2
V: TRBV6-4
size: -
DNA: TGTGCCAGCAGTGACGGGGGGAGATATGGCTACACCTTC
CDR3: CASSDGGRYGYTF

D: -
J: TRBJ2-7
V: TRBV5-1
size: -
DNA: TGCGCCAGCAGCCAAGAAGCAGGCCCTCCCTACGAGCAGTACTTC
CDR3: CASSQEAGPPYEQYF

D: -
J: TRBJ1-1
V: TRBV7-2
size: -
DNA: TGTGCCAGCAGCTTTGGGGGGATAGGGACTGAAGCTTTCTTT
CDR3: CASSFGGIGTEAFF

D: -
J: TRBJ1-1
V: TRBV7-2
size: -
DNA: TGTGCCAGCAGCTACCAGGAGAACACTGAAGCTTTCTTT
CDR3: CASSYQENTEAFF

D: -
J: TRBJ1-1
V: TRBV5-6
size: -
DNA: TGTGCCAGCAGCCTCAGGGGTTTTATGAACACTGAAGCTTTCTTT
CDR3: CASSLRGFMNTEAFF

D: -
J: TRBJ1-3
V: TRBV5-4
size: -
DNA: TGTGCCAGCAGCTTGGGATCGGGGCAGGGGAGAGGAAACACCATATATTTT
CDR3: CASSLGSGQGRGNTIYF

D: -
J: TRBJ1-5
V: TRBV30
size: few
DNA: TGTGCCTGGAGTGTACGGGGGAGCAATCAGCCCCAGCATTTT
CDR3: CAWSVRGSNQPQHF

D: TRBD2
J: TRBJ2-4
V: TRBV6-6
size: -
DNA: TGTGCCAGCAGTTACGGGACTAGTGGAAACATTCAGTACTTC
CDR3: CASSYGTSGNIQYF

D: -
J: TRBJ2-7
V: TRBV21-1
size: -
DNA: TGTGCCAGCAGCAAAGCCCGCGCGCGGGCCTACGAGCAGTACTTC
CDR3: CASSKARARAYEQYF

D: -
J: TRBJ1-2
V: TRBV9
size: -
DNA: TGTGCCAGCAGCGAATCAGTAACAGGGATCGGCGGCTACACCTTC
CDR3: CASSESVTGIGGYTF

D: TRBD1
J: TRBJ1-2
V: TRBV6-5
size: -
DNA: TGTGCCAGCAGAGAACAGGGGAGTGATTGGTATGGCTACACCTTC
CDR3: CASREQGSDWYGYTF

D: TRBD1
J: TRBJ1-1
V: TRBV4-1
size: -
DNA: TGCGCCAGCAGCCCCTACGACAGGGCCCATCAAGCTTTCTTT
CDR3: CASSPYDRAHQAFF

D: -
J: TRBJ1-1
V: TRBV7-2
size: few
DNA: TGTGCCAGCAGCTTAGAGACAGGAAGGAACACTGAAGCTTTCTTT
CDR3: CASSLETGRNTEAFF